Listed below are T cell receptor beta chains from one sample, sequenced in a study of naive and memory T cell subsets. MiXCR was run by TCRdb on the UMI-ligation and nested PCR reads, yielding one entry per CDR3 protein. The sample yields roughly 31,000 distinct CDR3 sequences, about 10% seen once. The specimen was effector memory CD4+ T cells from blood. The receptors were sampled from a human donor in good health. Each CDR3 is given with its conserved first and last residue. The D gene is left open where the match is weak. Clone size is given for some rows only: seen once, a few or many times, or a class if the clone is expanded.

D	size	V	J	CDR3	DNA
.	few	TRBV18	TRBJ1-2	CASSPGSQNYGYTF	TGTGCCAGCTCACCCGGATCCCAGAACTATGGCTACACCTTC
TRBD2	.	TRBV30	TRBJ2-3	CAWSSPGLAASTDTQYF	TGTGCCTGGAGTAGCCCAGGACTAGCGGCTAGCACAGATACGCAGTATTTT
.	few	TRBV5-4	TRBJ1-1	CASSLASRIDEAFF	TGTGCCAGCAGCTTGGCTAGCAGGATAGATGAAGCTTTCTTT
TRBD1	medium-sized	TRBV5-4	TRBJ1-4	CASSNNRGLTEKLFF	TGTGCCAGCAGTAACAACAGGGGGTTGACGGAAAAACTGTTTTTT
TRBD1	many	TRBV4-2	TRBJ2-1	CASSQTGTVANEQFF	TGTGCCAGCAGCCAAACCGGGACAGTCGCGAATGAGCAGTTCTTC
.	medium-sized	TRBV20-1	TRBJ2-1	CSATPLGRSSYNEQFF	TGCAGTGCTACCCCTTTGGGGAGGAGCTCCTACAATGAGCAGTTCTTC
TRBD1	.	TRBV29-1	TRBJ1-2	CSVAGTGDYGYTF	TGCAGCGTTGCTGGGACAGGGGACTATGGCTACACCTTC
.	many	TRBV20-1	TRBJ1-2	CSARGGLANYGYTF	TGCAGTGCTAGAGGAGGCCTCGCTAACTATGGCTACACCTTC
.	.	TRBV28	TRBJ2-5	CASSFRHGRTAQETQYF	TGTGCCAGCAGTTTCCGCCACGGACGGACAGCACAAGAGACCCAGTACTTC
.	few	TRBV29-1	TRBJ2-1	CSVRGNYNEQFF	TGCAGCGTTAGGGGGAACTACAATGAGCAGTTCTTC
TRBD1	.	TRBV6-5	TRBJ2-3	CASSKDRGRADTQYF	TGTGCCAGCAGTAAGGACAGGGGCAGGGCAGATACGCAGTATTTT
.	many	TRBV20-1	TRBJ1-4	CSARDRAEKLFF	TGCAGTGCTAGAGATCGGGCAGAAAAACTGTTTTTT
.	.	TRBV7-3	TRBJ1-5	CASSLQGGQPQHF	TGTGCCAGCAGCTTACAGGGAGGCCAGCCCCAGCATTTT
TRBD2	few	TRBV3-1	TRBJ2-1	CASSRRGTSGGENNEQFF	TGTGCCAGCAGCCGAAGGGGCACTAGCGGGGGGGAAAACAATGAGCAGTTCTTC
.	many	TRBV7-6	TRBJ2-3	CASNSGLKSDTQYF	TGTGCCAGCAATTCGGGACTCAAATCAGATACGCAGTATTTT
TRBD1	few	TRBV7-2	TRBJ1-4	CASSQAPDRGSEKLFF	TGTGCCAGCAGCCAAGCACCGGACAGGGGTAGTGAAAAACTGTTTTTT
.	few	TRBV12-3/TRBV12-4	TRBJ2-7	CASSLQRFAEQYF	TGTGCCAGCAGTCTCCAGCGCTTTGCCGAGCAGTACTTC
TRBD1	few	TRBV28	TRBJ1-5	CASSFRGSSNQPQHF	TGTGCCAGCAGTTTCAGGGGGAGTAGCAATCAGCCCCAGCATTTT
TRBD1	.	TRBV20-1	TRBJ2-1	CSAEPGQGWNEQFF	TGCAGTGCTGAGCCGGGACAGGGGTGGAATGAGCAGTTCTTC
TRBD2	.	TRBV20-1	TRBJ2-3	CSATGLAGISTDTQYF	TGCAGTGCGACCGGACTAGCGGGTATTAGCACAGATACGCAGTATTTT
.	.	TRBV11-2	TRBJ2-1	CASSRLLGARYNEQFF	TGTGCCAGCAGCCGGCTGCTAGGGGCACGATACAATGAGCAGTTCTTC
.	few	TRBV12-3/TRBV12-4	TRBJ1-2	CASSPQLYHGYTF	TGTGCCAGCAGTCCTCAGCTCTACCATGGCTACACCTTC
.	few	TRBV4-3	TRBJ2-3	CASSQAGLPTDTQYF	TGCGCCAGCAGCCAAGCGGGACTTCCTACAGATACGCAGTATTTT
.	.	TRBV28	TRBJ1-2	CATWNYGYTF	TGTGCCACCTGGAATTATGGCTACACCTTC
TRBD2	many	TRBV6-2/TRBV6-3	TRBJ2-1	CASSSGRGRKGSSYNEQFF	TGTGCCAGCAGTTCCGGACGCGGGAGGAAGGGGAGCTCCTACAATGAGCAGTTCTTC
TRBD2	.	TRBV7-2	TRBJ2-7	CASEGPGALREGYEQYF	TGTGCCAGCGAAGGCCCCGGGGCCCTTCGGGAGGGATACGAGCAGTACTTC
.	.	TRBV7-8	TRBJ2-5	CASSRGGRDRETQYF	TGTGCCAGCAGTAGGGGGGGACGGGATCGAGAGACCCAGTACTTC
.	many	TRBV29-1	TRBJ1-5	CSVGVDSQPQHF	TGCAGCGTTGGCGTGGATTCTCAGCCCCAGCATTTT
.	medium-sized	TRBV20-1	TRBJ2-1	CSANPMGGSSYNEQFF	TGCAGTGCTAACCCTATGGGGGGAAGCTCCTACAATGAGCAGTTCTTC
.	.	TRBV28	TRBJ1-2	CASSRGPSPRYGYTF	TGTGCCAGCAGCCGGGGTCCATCACCCCGCTATGGCTACACCTTC
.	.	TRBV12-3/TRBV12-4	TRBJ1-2	CASRGRTDYGYTF	TGTGCCAGCAGGGGCAGGACGGACTATGGCTACACCTTC
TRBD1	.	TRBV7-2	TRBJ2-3	CASSLDRGADTQYF	TGTGCCAGCAGCTTAGACAGGGGTGCAGATACGCAGTATTTT
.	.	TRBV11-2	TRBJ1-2	CASSLDARARPNYGYTF	TGTGCCAGCAGCTTAGATGCCCGGGCCAGACCTAACTATGGCTACACCTTC
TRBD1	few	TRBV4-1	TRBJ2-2	CASSHPTGSGELFF	TGCGCCAGCAGCCACCCGACAGGGTCCGGGGAGCTGTTTTTT
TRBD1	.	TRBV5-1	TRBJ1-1	CASSSQGQPVNTEAFF	TGCGCCAGCAGCTCCCAGGGACAGCCGGTTAACACTGAAGCTTTCTTT
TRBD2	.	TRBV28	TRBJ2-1	CATGVLAGRGNEQFF	TGTGCCACCGGCGTTCTAGCGGGAAGGGGTAATGAGCAGTTCTTC
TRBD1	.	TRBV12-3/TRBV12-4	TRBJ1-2	CASSFTGQGDYGYTF	TGTGCCAGCAGTTTTACGGGACAGGGAGACTATGGCTACACCTTC
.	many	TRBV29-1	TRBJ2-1	CSPWLADSYNEQFF	TGCAGCCCCTGGTTAGCGGACTCCTACAATGAGCAGTTCTTC
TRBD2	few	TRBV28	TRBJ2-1	CASSFQGGGGNEQFF	TGTGCCAGCAGTTTTCAGGGCGGGGGGGGAAATGAGCAGTTCTTC
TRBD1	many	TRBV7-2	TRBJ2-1	CASRSRAGTGYPEQFF	TGTGCCAGCAGATCTCGGGCCGGGACAGGCTATCCTGAGCAGTTCTTC
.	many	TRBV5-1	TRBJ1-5	CASSPATGQNQPQHF	TGCGCCAGCAGCCCGGCAACAGGGCAAAATCAGCCCCAGCATTTT
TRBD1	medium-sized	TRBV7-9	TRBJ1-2	CASSLEQGDYGYTF	TGTGCCAGCAGCTTAGAACAGGGGGACTATGGCTACACCTTC